This entry concerns a single TCR beta chain. Trimming removed 1 base at V and 10 bases at J, with 17 bases between. Germline CDR1 reads LNHDA; CDR2 reads SQIVND (reference sequence). There are 15 residues in the CDR3. These data originate in a study of blood T cell repertoires in COVID-19. Study at large: The United States, Italy and Spain were the sources of the acute and convalescent COVID-19 samples. Nucleic acid was either cDNA or gDNA, and it came from T cells, B-cell-depleted T cells, or PBMCs.

Only in-frame clones appear in the TCRdb table, and some are missing; sequencing was by immunoSEQ multiplex PCR. The sample contains around 500,000 clones, 80% to 90% of which appear only once. This chain uses TRBV19 with TRBJ2-1; D is perhaps TRBD2 (6 bases). Sequencing was done on a sample of peripheral blood. This receptor was identified in a human donor in a cohort sampled during active COVID-19. Here the CDR3 reads CASSIGPTRFGEQFF. The CDR3 coding sequence is TGTGCCAGTAGTATAGGCCCGACTAGATTTGGGGAGCAGTTCTTC.